This TCR beta chain was found in a study of T cell repertoires in cytomegalovirus infection. At the level of the study: Carrying CMV and the relevant HLA type showed in public TCR beta signatures. Study results and limitations: People with CMV and the relevant HLA were identified by cumulative public TCR beta family frequency. Clonotype analysis showed dominance of the ex vivo response by HLA-C-restricted CMV-specific TCR beta clonotypes.

This clonotype appeared a few times. Its antigen is unknown. TCRdb reprocessed the reads via MiXCR and lists one record per CDR3 protein. The sample lists hundreds of thousands of distinct CDR3 sequences, 24% occurring once. CDR3 size: 15 residues. Germline V gives CDR1 SEHNR, CDR2 FQNEAQ (reference sequence). Trimming cost V 5 bases and J 3 bases, with 16 bases left between them. The sequencing input was CD8+ T cells from PBMCs. The chain recombines TRBV7-9 with TRBJ1-2; D perhaps matches TRBD1 (6 bases). The receptor was isolated from a human donor in good health (CMV status not recorded). Some clones in this sample may be carry-over from other donors' samples. CDR3 nucleotides: TGTGCCAGCAGCCCCCCGGGACAATCGTACTATGGCTACACCTTC. Translating it yields CASSPPGQSYYGYTF.